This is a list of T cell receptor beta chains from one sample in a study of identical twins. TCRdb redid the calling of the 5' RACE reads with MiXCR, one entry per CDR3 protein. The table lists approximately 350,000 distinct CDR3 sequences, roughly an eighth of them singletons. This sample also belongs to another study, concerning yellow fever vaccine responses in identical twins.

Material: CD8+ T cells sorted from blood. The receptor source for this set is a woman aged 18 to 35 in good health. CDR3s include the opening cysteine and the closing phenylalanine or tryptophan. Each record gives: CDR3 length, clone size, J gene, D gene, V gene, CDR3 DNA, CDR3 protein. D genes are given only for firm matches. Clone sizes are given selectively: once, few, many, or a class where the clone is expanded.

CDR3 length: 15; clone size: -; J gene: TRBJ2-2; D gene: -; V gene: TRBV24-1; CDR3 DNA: TGTGCCACCTCCAACAGGGCGTCGAACACCGGGGAGCTGTTTTTT; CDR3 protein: CATSNRASNTGELFF
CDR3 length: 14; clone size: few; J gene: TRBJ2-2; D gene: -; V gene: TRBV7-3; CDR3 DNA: TGTGCCAGCAGCTCTCTGGTGGAGGCCGGGGAGCTGTTTTTT; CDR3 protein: CASSSLVEAGELFF
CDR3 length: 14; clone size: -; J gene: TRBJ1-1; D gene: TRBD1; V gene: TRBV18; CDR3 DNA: TGTGCCAGCTCACCAAAGGGGGCGAACACTGAAGCTTTCTTT; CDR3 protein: CASSPKGANTEAFF
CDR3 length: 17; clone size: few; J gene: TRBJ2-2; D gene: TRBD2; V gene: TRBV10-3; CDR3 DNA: TGTGCCACCACGTCCACTCTCCTAGCGGGGGGGCCCGGGGAGCTGTTTTTT; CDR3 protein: CATTSTLLAGGPGELFF
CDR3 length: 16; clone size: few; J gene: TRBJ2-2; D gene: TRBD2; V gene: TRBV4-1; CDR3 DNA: TGCGCCAGCAGCCACCCGGCGAGCGGGGGTCCCGGGGAGCTGTTTTTT; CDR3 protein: CASSHPASGGPGELFF
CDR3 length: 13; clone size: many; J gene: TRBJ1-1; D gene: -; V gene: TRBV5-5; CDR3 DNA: TGTGCCAGCAGCTTGATGACCCACACTGAAGCTTTCTTT; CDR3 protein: CASSLMTHTEAFF
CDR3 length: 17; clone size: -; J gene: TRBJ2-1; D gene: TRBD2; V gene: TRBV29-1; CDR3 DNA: TGCAGCGCTGTCGGTATAACCGGGACTAGCGGGTTGCATGAGCAGTTCTTC; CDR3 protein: CSAVGITGTSGLHEQFF
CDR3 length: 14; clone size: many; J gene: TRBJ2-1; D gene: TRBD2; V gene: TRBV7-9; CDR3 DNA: TGTGCCAGCAGCTCCCGACTAGCTGGCAATGAGCAGTTCTTC; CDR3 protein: CASSSRLAGNEQFF
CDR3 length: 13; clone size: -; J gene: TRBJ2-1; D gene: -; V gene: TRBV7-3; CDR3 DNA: TGTGCCAGCAGCGCGGCCTCCTACAATGAGCAGTTCTTC; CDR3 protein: CASSAASYNEQFF
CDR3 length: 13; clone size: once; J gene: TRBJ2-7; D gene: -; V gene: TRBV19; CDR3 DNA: TGTGCCAGTAGGCCCCGAGGGGACAACGAGCAGTACTTC; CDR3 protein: CASRPRGDNEQYF
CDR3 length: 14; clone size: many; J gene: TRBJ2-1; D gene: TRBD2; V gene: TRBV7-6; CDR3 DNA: TGTGCCAGCAGCTTTCTAGCGGGAAGCAATGAGCAGTTCTTC; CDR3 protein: CASSFLAGSNEQFF
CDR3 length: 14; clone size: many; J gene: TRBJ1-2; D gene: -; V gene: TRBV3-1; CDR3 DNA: TGTGCCAGCAGCCACCCGCAGGGAGCTTATGGCTACACCTTC; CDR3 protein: CASSHPQGAYGYTF
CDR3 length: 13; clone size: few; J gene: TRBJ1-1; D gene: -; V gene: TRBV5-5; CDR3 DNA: TGTGCCAGCAGTACGGCCGGAGGCACTGAAGCTTTCTTT; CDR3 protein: CASSTAGGTEAFF
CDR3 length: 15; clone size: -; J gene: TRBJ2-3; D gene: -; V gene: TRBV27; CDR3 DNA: TGTGCCAGCAGTTTCAGGGCAGGCCGCACAGATACGCAGTATTTT; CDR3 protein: CASSFRAGRTDTQYF
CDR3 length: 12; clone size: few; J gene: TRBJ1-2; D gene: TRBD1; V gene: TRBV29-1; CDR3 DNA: TGCAGCGTTGAAGGACAGGGCGGTGGCTACACCTTC; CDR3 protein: CSVEGQGGGYTF
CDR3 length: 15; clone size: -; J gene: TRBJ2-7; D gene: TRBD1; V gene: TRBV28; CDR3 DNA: TGTGCCAGCAGCTCGACAGGGGAAGTGGCCTACGAGCAGTACTTC; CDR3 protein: CASSSTGEVAYEQYF
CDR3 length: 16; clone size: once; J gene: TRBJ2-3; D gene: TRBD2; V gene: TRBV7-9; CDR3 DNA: TGTGCCAGCACACAGGCGCGGGAGGGCTACACAGATACGCAGTATTTT; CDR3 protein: CASTQAREGYTDTQYF
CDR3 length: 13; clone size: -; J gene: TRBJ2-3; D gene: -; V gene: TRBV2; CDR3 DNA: TGTGCCACCATACCGGATAGCACAGATACGCAGTATTTT; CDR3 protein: CATIPDSTDTQYF
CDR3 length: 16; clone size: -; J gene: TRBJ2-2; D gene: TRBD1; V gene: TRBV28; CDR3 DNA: TGTGCCAGCAGTTTTAACGGACAGGGTGGTTTCGGGGAGCTGTTTTTT; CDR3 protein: CASSFNGQGGFGELFF
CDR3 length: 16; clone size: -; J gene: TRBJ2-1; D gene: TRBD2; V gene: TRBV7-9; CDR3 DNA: TGTGCCAGCAGCTTAGGGCGGGAGGGACCCTACAATGAGCAGTTCTTC; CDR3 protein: CASSLGREGPYNEQFF
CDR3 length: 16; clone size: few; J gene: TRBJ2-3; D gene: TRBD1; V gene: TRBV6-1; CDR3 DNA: TGTGCCAGCACCAACTGGGACAGGGCGCCTTCGGATACGCAGTATTTT; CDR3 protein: CASTNWDRAPSDTQYF
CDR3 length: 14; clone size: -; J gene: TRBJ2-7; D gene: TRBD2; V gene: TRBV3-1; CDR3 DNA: TGTGCCAGCAGCCAGCGGGAGGGCCTTTCCGAGCAGTACTTC; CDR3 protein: CASSQREGLSEQYF
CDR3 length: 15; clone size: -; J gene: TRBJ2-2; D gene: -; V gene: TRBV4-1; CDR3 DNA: TGCGCCAGCAGCCAAGAAGTTATGGGTACCGGGGAGCTGTTTTTT; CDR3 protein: CASSQEVMGTGELFF
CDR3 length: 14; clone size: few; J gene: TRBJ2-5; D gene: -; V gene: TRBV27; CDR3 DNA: TGTGCCAGCAGTTTATCTTGGGGGAGAGAGACCCAGTACTTC; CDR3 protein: CASSLSWGRETQYF
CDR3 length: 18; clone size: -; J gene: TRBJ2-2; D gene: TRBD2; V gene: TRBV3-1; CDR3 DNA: TGTGCCAGCAGCCAAGATTGGGCTAGCGGGAGACATACCGGGGAGCTGTTTTTT; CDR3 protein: CASSQDWASGRHTGELFF